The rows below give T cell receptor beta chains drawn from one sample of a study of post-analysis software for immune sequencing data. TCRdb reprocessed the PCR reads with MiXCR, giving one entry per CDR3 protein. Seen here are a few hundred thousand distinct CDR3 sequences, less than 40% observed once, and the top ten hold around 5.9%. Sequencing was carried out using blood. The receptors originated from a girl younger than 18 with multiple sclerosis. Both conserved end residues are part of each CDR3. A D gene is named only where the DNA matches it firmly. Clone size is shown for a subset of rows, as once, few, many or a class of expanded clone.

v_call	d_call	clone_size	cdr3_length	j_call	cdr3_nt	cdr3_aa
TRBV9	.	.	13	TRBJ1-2	TGTGCCAGCAGCGCGTCGGACGCCGATGGCTACACCTTC	CASSASDADGYTF
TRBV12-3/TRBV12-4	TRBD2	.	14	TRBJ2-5	TGTGCCAGCAGTTATATCGGGGGGAAAGAGACCCAGTACTTC	CASSYIGGKETQYF
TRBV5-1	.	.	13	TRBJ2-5	TGCGCCAGCAGTGGCGGGGGACAAGAGGCCCAGTACTTC	CASSGGGQEAQYF
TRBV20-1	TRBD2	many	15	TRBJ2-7	TGCAGTGCTAGTCTTGGGATAAGGACTAGCTACGAGCAGTACTTC	CSASLGIRTSYEQYF
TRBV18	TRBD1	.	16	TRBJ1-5	TGTGCCAGCTCACCCAGCAGGACAGGGAAAATTCAGCCCCAGCATTTT	CASSPSRTGKIQPQHF
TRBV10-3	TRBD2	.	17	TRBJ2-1	TGTGCCATCAGTGCTTACCCCTCAGCGGGGGGCTACAATGAGCAGTTCTTC	CAISAYPSAGGYNEQFF
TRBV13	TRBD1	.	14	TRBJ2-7	TGTGCCAGCAGCTTGGGACAGGGAATATACGAGCAGTACTTC	CASSLGQGIYEQYF
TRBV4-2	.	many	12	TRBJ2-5	TGTGCCAGCAGCCAGAACCAAGAGACCCAGTACTTC	CASSQNQETQYF
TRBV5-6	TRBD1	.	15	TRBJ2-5	TGTGCCAGCAGCACCCCGGACAGGTTACAAGAGACCCAGTACTTC	CASSTPDRLQETQYF
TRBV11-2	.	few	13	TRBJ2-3	TGTGCCAGCAGCACCCAACTAGGAGATACGCAGTATTTT	CASSTQLGDTQYF
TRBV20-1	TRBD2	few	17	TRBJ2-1	TGCAGTGCTAGAGTTAGCGGGGGTTCAACCCTCGACAATGAGCAGTTCTTC	CSARVSGGSTLDNEQFF
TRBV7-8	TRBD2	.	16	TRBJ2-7	TGTGCCAGCAGCTTAGGGAGCGGGGGGCAAGAAGAGGCCCAGTACTTC	CASSLGSGGQEEAQYF
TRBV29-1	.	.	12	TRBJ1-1	TGCAGCGTTGAAGATCCCGGCACTGAAGCTTTCTTT	CSVEDPGTEAFF
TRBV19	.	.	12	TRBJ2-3	TGTGCCAGTAGTAGAGGCCATGGTACGCAGTATTTT	CASSRGHGTQYF
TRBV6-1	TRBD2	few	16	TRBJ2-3	TGTGCCAGCAGTGAAGCAGGGACCGGACTAGCAGATACGCAGTATTTT	CASSEAGTGLADTQYF
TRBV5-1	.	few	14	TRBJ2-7	TGCGCCAGCAGCGATCAGACGGCTACCTACGAGCAGTACTTC	CASSDQTATYEQYF
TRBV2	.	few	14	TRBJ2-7	TGTGCCAGCAGTGTAGGGACGGCCTCCTACGAGCAGTACTTC	CASSVGTASYEQYF
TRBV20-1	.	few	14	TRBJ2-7	TGCAGTGCTAGATCACTGAGCAGCTCCTACGAGCAGTACTTC	CSARSLSSSYEQYF
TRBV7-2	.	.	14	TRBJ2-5	TGTGCCAGCAGCTTCGGGGGCGTCCAAGAGGCCCAGTACTTC	CASSFGGVQEAQYF
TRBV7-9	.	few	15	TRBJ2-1	TGTGCCAGCAGCTTCGAGGGGCGCACGGGCAATGAGCAGTTCTTC	CASSFEGRTGNEQFF
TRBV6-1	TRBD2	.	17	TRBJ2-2	TGTGCCAGCAGCCTCGGCGGGCTAGCGGGAAACACCGGGGAGCTGTTTTTT	CASSLGGLAGNTGELFF
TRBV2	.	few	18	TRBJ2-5	TGTGCCAGCAGTGAACCGATTTTTAGATGGCTAGATCAAGAGACCCAGTACTTC	CASSEPIFRWLDQETQYF
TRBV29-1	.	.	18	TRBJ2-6	TGCAGCGTTGAATGGGTAGGGGTGAAATTCTCTGGGGCCAACGTCCTGACTTTC	CSVEWVGVKFSGANVLTF
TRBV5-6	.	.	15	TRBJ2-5	TGTGCCAGCAGTTTAGCCCCCTACCTGCAAGAGACCCAGTACTTC	CASSLAPYLQETQYF
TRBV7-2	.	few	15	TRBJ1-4	TGTGCCAGCAGCTTAGCAGGGAAGAGTAATGAAAAACTGTTTTTT	CASSLAGKSNEKLFF
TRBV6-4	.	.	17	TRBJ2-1	TGTGCCAGCAGTGCGACCCTTCGGCGTAAAGCCTACAATGAGCAGTTCTTC	CASSATLRRKAYNEQFF
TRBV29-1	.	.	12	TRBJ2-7	TGCAGCGTTGAACGGGACGGCTACGAGCAGTACTTC	CSVERDGYEQYF
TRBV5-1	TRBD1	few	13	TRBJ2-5	TGCGCCAGCAGCCGGACAGGGGGCGAGGCCCAGTACTTC	CASSRTGGEAQYF
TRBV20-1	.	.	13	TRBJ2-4	TGCAGTGTTAGAGGGCCTTACCTGGAGGAGCAGTACTTC	CSVRGPYLEEQYF
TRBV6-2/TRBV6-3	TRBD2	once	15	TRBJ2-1	TGTGCCAGCAGTTGCGGCGGACTAGCGGGGGTCGAGCAGTTCTTC	CASSCGGLAGVEQFF
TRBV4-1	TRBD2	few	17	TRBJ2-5	TGCGCCAGCAGCCAATCTTCTAGCGGGGTCGATCAAGAGACCCAGTACTTC	CASSQSSSGVDQETQYF
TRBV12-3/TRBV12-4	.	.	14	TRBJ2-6	TGTGCCAGCAGACTCAGCGCTGGGGCCAACGTCCTGACTTTC	CASRLSAGANVLTF
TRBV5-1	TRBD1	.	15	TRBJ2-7	TGCGCCAGCAGCTGGAGGGACAGGGGGCTATACGAGCAGTACTTC	CASSWRDRGLYEQYF
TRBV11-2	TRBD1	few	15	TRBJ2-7	TGTGCCAGCAGCTTAGGCAATACAGGGGACTACGAGCAGTACTTC	CASSLGNTGDYEQYF
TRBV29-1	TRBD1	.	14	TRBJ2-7	TGCGGCGTTGAAAGGGGGCGACAGGTGTACGAGCAGTACTTC	CGVERGRQVYEQYF
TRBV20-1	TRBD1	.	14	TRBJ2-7	TGCAGTGCTAGGTCTCTGGACAGGGAAGAAGAGCAGTACTTC	CSARSLDREEEQYF
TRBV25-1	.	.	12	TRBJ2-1	TGTGCCAGTACGGACTGGTACAATGAGCAGTTCTTC	CASTDWYNEQFF
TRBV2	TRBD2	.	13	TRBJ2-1	TGTGCCAGCGGGGGGGGGTTCAACAATGAGCAGTTCTTC	CASGGGFNNEQFF
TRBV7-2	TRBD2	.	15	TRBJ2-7	TGTGCCAGCAGCTTAGTGGCGGGGGAGGGCTACGAGCAGTACTTC	CASSLVAGEGYEQYF
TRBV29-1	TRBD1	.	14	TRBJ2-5	TGCAGCGTAAGGGACAGGGTGTTTGGAGAGACCCAGTACTTC	CSVRDRVFGETQYF
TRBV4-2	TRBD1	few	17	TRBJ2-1	TGTGCCAGCAGCCAAGGGGACAGCGGTCCCTCCTACAATGAGCAGTTCTTC	CASSQGDSGPSYNEQFF